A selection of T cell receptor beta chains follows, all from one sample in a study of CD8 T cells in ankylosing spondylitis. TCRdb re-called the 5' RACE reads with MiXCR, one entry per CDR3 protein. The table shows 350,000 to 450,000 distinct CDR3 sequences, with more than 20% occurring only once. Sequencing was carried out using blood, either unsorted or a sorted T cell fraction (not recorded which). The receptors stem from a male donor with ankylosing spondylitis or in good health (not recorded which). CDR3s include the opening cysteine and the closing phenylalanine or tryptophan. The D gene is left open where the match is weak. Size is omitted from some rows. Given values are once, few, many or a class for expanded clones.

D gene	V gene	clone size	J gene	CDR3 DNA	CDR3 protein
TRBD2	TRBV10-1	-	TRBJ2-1	TGCGCCAGCAGTGAGTCGGGATCGGTGGTAGCGGGGGCCTACAATGAGCAGTTCTTC	CASSESGSVVAGAYNEQFF
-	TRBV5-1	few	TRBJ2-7	TGCGCCAGCAGCTTGGTCAGCGGCAACTACGAGCAGTACTTC	CASSLVSGNYEQYF
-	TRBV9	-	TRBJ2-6	TGTGCCAGCAGCGAAAGCCCCACCAGCTCTGGGGCCAACGTCCTGACTTTC	CASSESPTSSGANVLTF
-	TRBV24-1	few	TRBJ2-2	TGTGCCACCAGTGACACCCGGACGGGGAACACCGGGGAGCTGTTTTTT	CATSDTRTGNTGELFF
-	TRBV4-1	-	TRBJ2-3	TGCGCCAGCAGCCATCATTCCGGGACAAGCACAGATACGCAGTATTTT	CASSHHSGTSTDTQYF
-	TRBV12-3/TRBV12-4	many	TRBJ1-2	TGTGCCAGCAGTCCTGGGCGGGGCCGCTACACCTTC	CASSPGRGRYTF
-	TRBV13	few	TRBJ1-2	TGTGCCAGCAGCTCCGAAGGAGGTGGCTACACCTTC	CASSSEGGGYTF
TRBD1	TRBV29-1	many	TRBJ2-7	TGCAGCGTTTGGGGACAGGGACCCGAGCAGTACTTC	CSVWGQGPEQYF
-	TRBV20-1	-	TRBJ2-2	TGCAGTGCTAGAGGGGTGGGGAACACCGGGGAGCTGTTTTTT	CSARGVGNTGELFF
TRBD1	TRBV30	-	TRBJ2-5	TGTGCCGGAGACCCGGGACAGGGGATCGAGACCCAGTACTTC	CAGDPGQGIETQYF
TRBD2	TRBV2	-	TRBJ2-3	TGTGCCAGCAATCGGGGGGGCTTAGATACGCAGTATTTT	CASNRGGLDTQYF
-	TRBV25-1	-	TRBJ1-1	TGTGCCAGCAGCTGGGGGAGGGACACTGAAGCTTTCTTT	CASSWGRDTEAFF
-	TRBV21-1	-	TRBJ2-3	TGTGCCAGCGTATTTGGCTTTCCGACTAGCGGGGTAAAGCAGTATTTT	CASVFGFPTSGVKQYF
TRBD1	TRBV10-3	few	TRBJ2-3	TGTGCCATTGGATCGATAGGGGGCGTTGGGACAGATACGCAGTATTTT	CAIGSIGGVGTDTQYF
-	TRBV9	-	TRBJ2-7	TGTGCCAGCAGCGTAGCCAGTGATCTAACCTACGAGCAGTACTTC	CASSVASDLTYEQYF
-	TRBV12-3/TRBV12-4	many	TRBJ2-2	TGTGCCAGCAGAGGGGGAACCGGGGAGCTGTTTTTT	CASRGGTGELFF
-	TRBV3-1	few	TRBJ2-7	TGTGCCAGCAGCCGCGGGGCCAGCTCCTACGAGCAGTACTTC	CASSRGASSYEQYF
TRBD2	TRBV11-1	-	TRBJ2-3	TGTGCCAGCAGCCCAGGGCCTTACGGGGCTAGCGGGAGCACAGATACGCAGTATTTT	CASSPGPYGASGSTDTQYF
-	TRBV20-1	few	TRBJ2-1	TGCAGTGCTAGATGGGCAGGGTGGGATGAGCAGTTCTTC	CSARWAGWDEQFF